This entry lists 6 T cell receptor beta chains sequenced from one sample in a study of cytomegalovirus exposure and HLA in healthy donors. 60 Vbeta and 13 Jbeta primers were used in PCR. Profiling relied on immunoSEQ multiplex PCR, and the TCRdb table lists in-frame clones only, not all of them. The top ten clones hold about 4.3% of a sample with some 150,000 clones, approximately 81% of them seen once. Sequencing was carried out using PBMCs. Source of these receptors: a woman between 40 and 55 years old in good health and CMV-seropositive.

The rearrangement joins TRBV28 to TRBJ2-5; 11 nucleotides line up with TRBD1. CDR3 length: 15 residues. The germline V gene has CDR1 MDHEN and CDR2 SYDVKM. The junction had 7 bases not matched to a gene; V was cut back by 5 bases and J by 5 bases. The CDR3 is CASSPGTGGGETQYF. Here the CDR3 DNA reads TGTGCCAGCAGTCCCGGGACAGGGGGTGGGGAGACCCAGTACTTC.

The chain uses TRBV13 and TRBJ2-1; 10 bases fit TRBD2. Trimming removed 2 bases from V and 7 bases from J; junction bases left unmatched: 17. CDR3 length equals 19 residues. Germline-derived CDR1 and CDR2 are PRHDT and FYEKMQ (reference sequence). The CDR3 bases are TGTGCCAGCAGCTTATCGGGCCTTCTAGCGGGAGAGGATGGGAATGAGCAGTTCTTC. This codes for CASSLSGLLAGEDGNEQFF.

The chain is built from TRBV7-9 and TRBJ2-5; D perhaps matches TRBD2 (6 bases). The DNA matches TRBJ2-7 better at its end, which makes the J call doubtful. Germline-derived CDR1 and CDR2 are SEHNR and FQNEAQ (reference sequence). CDR3 size: 15 residues. Here the CDR3 DNA reads TGTGCCAGCAGCCGGGGCGGAGGGAAAGGGAGCGAGCAGTACTTC. It translates to CASSRGGGKGSEQYF.

This chain uses TRBV28 with TRBJ2-5; TRBD2 agrees at 11 bases. V lost 4 bases to trimming and J lost 5 bases; unmatched junction nucleotides: 6. Germline V gives CDR1 MDHEN, CDR2 SYDVKM. This CDR3 has 15 residues. CDR3 protein: CASSYSGRGRETQYF. CDR3 coding DNA: TGTGCCAGCAGTTATAGCGGGAGGGGGCGGGAGACCCAGTACTTC.

The rearrangement joins TRBV5-1 to TRBJ1-6, with unresolved D. CDR3 length: 16 amino acids. Trimming removed 0 bases at V and 9 bases at J, with 16 bases between. Germline CDR1 and CDR2: SGHRS and YFSETQ. CDR3 sequence (DNA): TGCGCCAGCAGCTTGGCAGGTGGAACGATAATTTCACCCCTCCACTTT. This encodes CASSLAGGTIISPLHF.

The V gene is TRBV23-1, the J gene TRBJ2-7, with TRBD1 identical over 9 bases. TRBV23-1 is designated an ORF whose function remains uncertain. CDR3 length: 15 residues. V was clipped by 3 bases and J by 6 bases; unmatched bases: 9. The CDR3 DNA is TGCGCCAGCAGTCATCCGCCCGGGACAGGGACCGAGCAGTACTTC. It yields the protein CASSHPPGTGTEQYF.